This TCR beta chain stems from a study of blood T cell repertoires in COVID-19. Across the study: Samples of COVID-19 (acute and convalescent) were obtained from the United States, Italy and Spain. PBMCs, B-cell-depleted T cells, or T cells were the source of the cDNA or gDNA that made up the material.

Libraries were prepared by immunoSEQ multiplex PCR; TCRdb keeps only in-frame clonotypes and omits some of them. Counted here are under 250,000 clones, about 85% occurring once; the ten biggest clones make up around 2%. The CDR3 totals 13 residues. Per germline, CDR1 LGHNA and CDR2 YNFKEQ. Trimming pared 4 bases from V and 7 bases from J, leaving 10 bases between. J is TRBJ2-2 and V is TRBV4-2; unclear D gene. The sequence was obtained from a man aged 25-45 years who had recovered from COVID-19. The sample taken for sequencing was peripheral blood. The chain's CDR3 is CASSPRSDGELFF. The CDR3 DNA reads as TGTGCCAGCAGCCCTAGATCTGACGGGGAGCTGTTTTTT.